This entry lists 21 T cell receptor beta chains sequenced from one sample in a study of vaccination effects on CD4 cells after COVID-19. The ViraFEST assay expanded antigen-specific CD4+ T cells with viral peptide pools before sequencing. Investigators separated out CD4+ T cells once around eleven days of culture had passed. Each vaccine recipient was nucleocapsid antibody negative and had no prior SARS-CoV-2 infection. Sequencing was performed with immunoSEQ multiplex PCR; in TCRdb, only in-frame clones are kept and a portion is missing. The sample shows tens of thousands of clones, 70% to 85% of them seen only once. The antigens these receptors bind are not known. Sample: CD4+ T cells from PBMCs cultured with HCoV-NL63 spike peptides, taken before COVID-19 vaccination. Source of these receptors: a human donor who received a COVID-19 vaccine.

Here the CDR3 DNA reads TGTGCCATCAGCGAACAGGGTCAGACAGATACGCAGTATTTT. It yields the protein CAISEQGQTDTQYF. The J gene is TRBJ2-3, the V gene TRBV10-3; D may be TRBD1 (6 bases). The germline CDR1 and CDR2 sequences are ENHRY and SYGVKD. V shed 6 bases and J shed 3 bases, with 13 bases lying between them. The CDR3 covers 14 residues.

The chain recombines TRBV5-8 with TRBJ2-5, with a possible D match to TRBD2 (7 bases). Trimming removed 2 bases from V and 6 bases from J, with 14 bases in between. Germline assignment: CDR1 SGHTS and CDR2 YDEGEE. The CDR3 runs 14 residues. CDR3 amino acids: CASSFSGGPQTQYF. The CDR3 DNA reads TGTGCCAGCAGCTTTTCCGGGGGGCCCCAGACCCAGTACTTC.

The chain couples TRBV30 to TRBJ1-2; D gene unclear. The V gene lost 0 bases and the J gene lost 3 bases, with 8 bases spanning the gap. Per germline, CDR1 GTSNPN and CDR2 SVGIG (reference sequence). The CDR3 is 13 residues long. DNA of the CDR3: TGTGCCTGGAGTGTGCGGACCGACTATGGCTACACCTTC. It codes for CAWSVRTDYGYTF.

The V gene is TRBV24-1, the J gene TRBJ2-3; weak D call: TRBD2 (7 bases). V was pared by 4 bases and J by 4 bases, with 17 bases between. Germline CDR1 and CDR2: KGHDR and SFDVKD. The CDR3 runs 16 residues. DNA of the CDR3: TGTGCCACCAGTGAACCCCTTTTCGGGGGGCCAGATACGCAGTATTTT. Its protein is CATSEPLFGGPDTQYF.

V is TRBV28 and J is TRBJ2-2, with 10 bases matching TRBD2. The germline CDR1 and CDR2 sequences are MDHEN and SYDVKM. The CDR3 runs 16 residues. Trimming cost V 6 bases and J 7 bases; bases outside gene matches: 11. CDR3 nucleotides: TGTGCCAGCAGAGAATCAAGCGGGGGGGCCAGCGGGGAGCTGTTTTTT. It is translated as CASRESSGGASGELFF.

The J gene is TRBJ1-2, the V gene TRBV5-1, with TRBD1 as a possible D gene (5 bases). The CDR3 covers 16 residues. Germline V gene lookup returns CDR1 SGHRS and CDR2 YFSETQ. Trimming cost V 0 bases and J 3 bases, with 15 bases left between them. CDR3 bases: TGCGCCAGCAGCTTGGGCCCGGGGGGGTACGACTATGGCTACACCTTC. It specifies CASSLGPGGYDYGYTF.

The chain couples TRBV20-1 to TRBJ1-2; D not resolved. This CDR3 contains 11 residues. The ends were cut back, 0 bases at V and 7 bases at J, with 6 bases in the middle. Germline assignment: CDR1 DFQATT and CDR2 SNEGSKA (reference sequence). The CDR3 is CSARDRSGYTF. CDR3 nucleotides: TGCAGTGCTAGAGATCGAAGTGGCTACACCTTC.

The chain uses TRBV5-1 and TRBJ2-2; 7 bases match TRBD1. The CDR3 extends over 16 amino acids. CDR1 SGHRS and CDR2 YFSETQ come from the germline V gene. Losses at the gene ends were 4 bases for V and 2 bases for J; bases not matched to a gene: 8. CDR3 amino acids: CASSPQGLDNTGELFF. The CDR3 DNA follows: TGCGCCAGCAGCCCACAGGGGTTGGATAACACCGGGGAGCTGTTTTTT. The full variable domain, with the rest looked up from reference TRBV5-1 and TRBJ2-2, is KAGVTQTPRYLIKTRGQQVTLSCSPISGHRSVSWYQQTPGQGLQFLFEYFSETQRNKGNFPGRFSGRQFSNSRSEMNVSTLELGDSALYLCASSPQGLDNTGELFFGEGSRLTVL.

The CDR3 DNA reads as TGTGCCAGCAGCCGGACAGGGTCCTATGGCTACACCTTC. Protein: CASSRTGSYGYTF. V gene TRBV7-2 combines with J gene TRBJ1-2, with 8 bases aligning to TRBD1. The trim removed 5 bases at V and 4 bases at J, leaving 3 bases unmatched. The length of the CDR3 is 13 residues. Germline CDR1 and CDR2: SGHTA and FQGNSA.

The J gene is TRBJ2-2, the V gene TRBV7-8; tentative D call: TRBD1 (5 bases). Germline CDR1 is SGHVS and CDR2 is FQNEAQ. This CDR3 spans 17 amino acids. V lost 5 bases to trimming and J lost 6 bases, with 22 bases between them. CDR3 amino acids: CASSLLGHFATPGELFF. CDR3 coding DNA: TGTGCCAGCAGCCTCTTGGGGCATTTTGCCACCCCCGGGGAGCTGTTTTTT.

This chain uses TRBV5-1 with TRBJ2-5, with 10 bases fitting TRBD1. V was clipped by 0 bases and J by 1 base; unmatched bases: 3. This CDR3 has 16 amino acids. Germline lookup yields CDR1 SGHRS and CDR2 YFSETQ. The CDR3 bases are TGCGCCAGCAGCTTGGGGACAGGGGGTGCCCAAGAGACCCAGTACTTC. Protein: CASSLGTGGAQETQYF.

This clone was seen more than once but under ten times. CDR3 nucleotides: TGTGCCAGCATCCGACATGTGGGCCGGACTGAAGCTTTCTTT. As protein: CASIRHVGRTEAFF. V usage is TRBV6-5 and J usage is TRBJ1-1; D is unclear. The germline V gene encodes CDR1 MNHEY and CDR2 SVGAGI. The CDR3 covers 14 residues. V lost 7 bases to trimming and J lost 5 bases, with 17 bases between them.

The V gene is TRBV19, the J gene TRBJ1-1, with TRBD1 matching 10 bases. The germline CDR1 and CDR2 sequences are LNHDA and SQIVND (reference sequence). CDR3 size: 16 residues. The ends lost 9 bases at V and 0 bases at J; junction bases unmatched: 10. CDR3 DNA sequence: TGTGCCAGCCGGGACAGGGGTTATAGGGTGAACACTGAAGCTTTCTTT. This codes for CASRDRGYRVNTEAFF.

There are a few counts of this clone. V and J are TRBV6-2 or TRBV6-3 and TRBJ1-1; unclear D gene. CDR1 is MNHEY, CDR2 SVGEGT, per germline. This CDR3 region has 15 residues. V lost 3 bases, J lost 0 bases, and 11 bases lay in between. In DNA, the CDR3 is TGTGCCAGCAGTTATTTAGGACGGATGAACACTGAAGCTTTCTTT. Residues: CASSYLGRMNTEAFF.

This chain links TRBV20-1 with TRBJ1-5; 10 nucleotides match TRBD1. The CDR3 spans 15 residues. Losses at the gene ends were 3 bases for V and 2 bases for J; bases not matched to a gene: 4. The germline V gene has CDR1 DFQATT and CDR2 SNEGSKA (reference sequence). CDR3 amino acids: CSASGTGVGNQPQHF. The CDR3 DNA reads TGCAGTGCTAGTGGGACAGGGGTGGGCAATCAGCCCCAGCATTTT.

The chain carries TRBV29-1 and TRBJ2-6; no clear D. The CDR3 runs 12 residues. V dropped 3 bases and J dropped 4 bases, with 4 bases sitting between them. From germline, CDR1 is SQVTM and CDR2 ANQGSEA. The CDR3 DNA reads as TGCAGCGTTGAGGTGGGGGCCAACGTCCTGACTTTC. It encodes CSVEVGANVLTF.

This clone appeared a few times. The gene calls are TRBV19 and TRBJ1-2, with TRBD1 identical over 7 bases. The V segment lost 10 bases and the J segment 8 bases; nucleotides outside the gene matches: 13. CDR1 is LNHDA, CDR2 SQIVND, per germline (reference sequence). This CDR3 has 13 residues. For the CDR3, the DNA is TGTGCCACCTGGACAGGCGGCGTGAGAGGCTACACCTTC. Translated: CATWTGGVRGYTF.

The rearrangement uses TRBV2 and TRBJ1-5; D is unresolved. Trimming took off 2 bases at V and 5 bases at J, with 7 bases between the two ends. The CDR3 is 13 amino acids. CDR1 and CDR2 (germline): SNHLY, FYNNEI. The CDR3 loop is CASSENRDQPQHF. Written as DNA, the CDR3 is TGTGCCAGCAGTGAAAACCGAGATCAGCCCCAGCATTTT.

The V call is TRBV30, the J call TRBJ2-5, with D hard to call. Per germline, CDR1 GTSNPN and CDR2 SVGIG (reference sequence). The germline V and J ends were trimmed by 0 bases and 4 bases, with 9 bases remaining between them. The CDR3 length is 13 residues. The CDR3 DNA reads as TGTGCCTGGAGTGTAACGTGGGGAGAGACCCAGTACTTC. It yields the protein CAWSVTWGETQYF.

The chain recombines TRBV6-2 or TRBV6-3 with TRBJ2-3; TRBD2 matches at 8 bases. Trimming at V came to 5 bases and at J to 2 bases, leaving 3 bases not matched to a gene. This CDR3 is built from 14 residues. Germline V gene sequence: CDR1 MNHEY, CDR2 SVGEGT. CDR3 bases: TGTGCCAGCAGTAAAGCGGGGGCCACAGATACGCAGTATTTT. It codes for CASSKAGATDTQYF.

Only one count was recorded for this clone. The J gene is TRBJ2-2, the V gene TRBV5-1; TRBD2 aligns across 12 bases. This CDR3 has 15 amino acids. The ends lost 4 bases at V and 5 bases at J; junction bases unmatched: 3. Per germline, CDR1 SGHRS and CDR2 YFSETQ. The CDR3 bases are TGCGCCAGCAGCCTGACTAGCGGGGGTACCGGGGAGCTGTTTTTT. Translated: CASSLTSGGTGELFF.